Listed here are 21 T cell receptor beta chains from one sample, sequenced in a study of T cells in localized non-small cell lung cancer. Only in-frame clones appear in the TCRdb table, and some are missing; sequencing was by immunoSEQ multiplex PCR. Of some 41,000 clones listed, 75% to 95% are singletons. The sample in question was PBMCs, obtained before any cancer treatment. These receptors were taken from a woman aged 40 to 75 with stage II lung adenocarcinoma.

The rearrangement uses TRBV28 and TRBJ2-7; 8 nucleotides align to TRBD1. The length of the CDR3 is 13 residues. The trim removed 7 bases at V and 0 bases at J, leaving 2 bases unmatched. Germline V CDR1 and CDR2: MDHEN, SYDVKM. The CDR3 loop reads CASKTGGSYEQYF. CDR3 sequence (DNA): TGTGCCAGCAAAACAGGGGGCTCCTACGAGCAGTACTTC. The full variable domain, its missing parts supplied by reference TRBV28 and TRBJ2-7, is DVKVTQSSRYLVKRTGEKVFLECVQDMDHENMFWYRQDPGLGLRLIYFSYDVKMKEKGDIPEGYSVSREKKERFSLILESASTNQTSMYLCASKTGGSYEQYFGPGTRLTVT.

This clone occurred once. The CDR3 DNA sequence: TGCGCCAGCAGCCAGGGGACACTTAGCAATCAGCCCCAGCATTTT. It codes for CASSQGTLSNQPQHF. This chain links TRBV4-1 with TRBJ1-5, with D perhaps matching TRBD1 (6 bases). V was pared by 3 bases and J by 0 bases, with 9 bases between. This CDR3 spans 15 amino acids. Germline V CDR1 and CDR2: MGHRA, YSYEKL.

V usage is TRBV11-2 and J usage is TRBJ2-7; D is unresolved. Germline-derived CDR1 and CDR2 are SGHAT and FQNNGV. The CDR3 spans 11 residues. V lost 6 bases, J lost 3 bases, and 6 bases lay in between. CDR3 DNA sequence: TGTGCCAGCAGGCAGAACTACGAGCAGTACTTC. Amino acids: CASRQNYEQYF. Filled out from reference TRBV11-2 and TRBJ2-7, the complete variable domain reads EAGVAQSPRYKIIEKRQSVAFWCNPISGHATLYWYQQILGQGPKLLIQFQNNGVVDDSQLPKDRFSAERLKGVDSTLKIQPAKLEDSAVYLCASRQNYEQYFGPGTRLTVT.

This chain joins TRBV28 and TRBJ2-7; tentatively, D is TRBD1 (5 bases). Per germline, CDR1 MDHEN and CDR2 SYDVKM. The CDR3 loop spans 15 amino acids. Trimming stripped 6 bases from V and 6 bases from J, with 21 bases between. CDR3 coding DNA: TGTGCCAGCAGACCAGGGTCGTCAGGGTTGAGCGAGCAGTACTTC. It encodes CASRPGSSGLSEQYF.

The gene calls are TRBV19 and TRBJ2-7; D gene unclear. The V end lost 7 bases, the J end lost 3 bases, and 16 bases lay between the germline ends. The CDR3 is 14 residues long. Germline values: CDR1 LNHDA, CDR2 SQIVND (reference sequence). The CDR3 DNA is TGTGCCAGTACCAACACATTTGGGGACTACGAGCAGTACTTC. Its translation: CASTNTFGDYEQYF. The full variable domain, completed using reference TRBV19 and TRBJ2-7, is DGGITQSPKYLFRKEGQNVTLSCEQNLNHDAMYWYRQDPGQGLRLIYYSQIVNDFQKGDIAEGYSVSREKKESFPLTVTSAQKNPTAFYLCASTNTFGDYEQYFGPGTRLTVT.

The chain uses TRBV5-1 and TRBJ2-2, with D maybe TRBD1 (5 bases). Per the germline V gene, CDR1 is SGHRS and CDR2 is YFSETQ. The CDR3 consists of 16 residues. V lost 1 base and J 2 bases, leaving 12 bases between the germline ends. The CDR3 coding sequence is TGCGCCAGCAGCTTGTCAACAGGCTATAACACCGGGGAGCTGTTTTTT. Protein: CASSLSTGYNTGELFF.

This chain connects TRBV5-1 to TRBJ2-5, with 13 bases fitting TRBD2. CDR3 size: 17 residues. Germline V gene sequence: CDR1 SGHRS, CDR2 YFSETQ. The V and J ends lost 0 bases and 6 bases, in that order; junction bases with no gene match: 8. This CDR3 is CASSLGGTSGVIKTQYF. The CDR3 region has the DNA TGCGCCAGCAGCTTGGGGGGGACTAGCGGGGTCATAAAGACCCAGTACTTC. The full variable domain, its missing parts supplied by reference TRBV5-1 and TRBJ2-5, is KAGVTQTPRYLIKTRGQQVTLSCSPISGHRSVSWYQQTPGQGLQFLFEYFSETQRNKGNFPGRFSGRQFSNSRSEMNVSTLELGDSALYLCASSLGGTSGVIKTQYFGPGTRLLVL.

The J gene is TRBJ1-1, the V gene TRBV5-6; TRBD1 is a possible D gene (5 bases). CDR1 SGHDT and CDR2 YYEEEE come from the germline V gene. The CDR3 has 14 residues. V lost 4 bases and J lost 0, with 10 bases in between. CDR3 bases: TGTGCCAGCAGCAACCCGACAGTGAACACTGAAGCTTTCTTT. Protein sequence: CASSNPTVNTEAFF.

This chain joins TRBV18 and TRBJ2-5; D gene uncertain. The germline CDR1 and CDR2 sequences are KGHSH and LQKENI. This CDR3 comprises 14 residues. V lost 2 bases and J lost 5, with 12 bases in between. The CDR3 DNA reads as TGTGCCAGCTCACCAGGGGTTCCCCTGGAGACCCAGTACTTC. Translating it yields CASSPGVPLETQYF. The variable domain in full, completed from reference TRBV18 and TRBJ2-5, reads NAGVMQNPRHLVRRRGQEARLRCSPMKGHSHVYWYRQLPEEGLKFMVYLQKENIIDESGMPKERFSAEFPKEGPSILRIQQVVRGDSAAYFCASSPGVPLETQYFGPGTRLLVL.

A remark on this clone: Additional DNA sequences in this sample encode the identical CDR3. The chain employs TRBV5-1 and TRBJ1-5, with D unresolved. There are 15 residues in the CDR3. With 0 bases removed from V and 3 bases from J, the gap between germline ends came to 10 bases. Germline assignment: CDR1 SGHRS and CDR2 YFSETQ. CDR3 bases: TGCGCCAGCAGCTTGGGGTCGGCTAACAATCAGCCCCAGCATTTT. This codes for CASSLGSANNQPQHF.

The chain carries TRBV6-1 and TRBJ2-7; unclear D gene. Germline values: CDR1 MNHNS, CDR2 SASEGT. V was trimmed by 10 bases and J by 4 bases, leaving 11 bases between them. CDR3 length equals 11 residues. In nucleotides, the CDR3 is TGTGCCACCAATACCGATTACGAGCAGTACTTC. Encoded protein: CATNTDYEQYF.

This chain uses TRBV28 with TRBJ1-2, with D unclear. This CDR3 region has 15 residues. The germline CDR1 and CDR2 sequences are MDHEN and SYDVKM. V gave up 3 bases and J gave up 2 bases, with 13 bases separating them. CDR3 coding DNA: TGTGCCAGCAGTTTCCAACCGGCCTTAAACTATGGCTACACCTTC. Its translation: CASSFQPALNYGYTF.

This chain connects TRBV5-6 to TRBJ1-5, with D unresolved. The CDR3 totals 15 residues. V lost 1 base to trimming and J lost 5 bases, with 13 bases between them. CDR1 and CDR2 from the germline V gene are SGHDT and YYEEEE. CDR3 sequence (DNA): TGTGCCAGCAGCTTGTATCTCCGGGGTGATCAGCCCCAGCATTTT. This gives the protein CASSLYLRGDQPQHF.

The chain couples TRBV4-1 to TRBJ2-3; 8 bases agree with TRBD2. Germline V lookup: CDR1 MGHRA, CDR2 YSYEKL. CDR3 length: 15 residues. V shed 2 bases and J 6 bases; nucleotides not matched to a gene: 7. The CDR3 loop reads CASSQFGTSMDTQYF. The CDR3 DNA is TGCGCCAGCAGCCAATTCGGGACTAGTATGGATACGCAGTATTTT.

The V gene is TRBV18, the J gene TRBJ2-2; D is perhaps TRBD1 (6 bases). With 3 bases removed from V and 1 base from J, the gap between germline ends came to 9 bases. Germline-derived CDR1 and CDR2 are KGHSH and LQKENI. There are 15 residues in the CDR3. The CDR3 is CASSPPGQNTGELFF. CDR3 DNA sequence: TGTGCCAGCTCACCTCCGGGACAGAACACCGGGGAGCTGTTTTTT.

V gene TRBV6-5 combines with J gene TRBJ2-7; 10 bases are a match to TRBD1. Germline lookup yields CDR1 MNHEY and CDR2 SVGAGI. The ends lost 5 bases at V and 0 bases at J; junction bases unmatched: 4. The CDR3 sequence is 15 residues long. The CDR3 spells CASSPRTGGSYEQYF. In nucleotides, the CDR3 is TGTGCCAGCAGTCCACGGACAGGGGGCTCCTACGAGCAGTACTTC.

The V and J genes are TRBV29-1 and TRBJ2-2; maybe TRBD2 (6 bases). CDR3 length: 13 amino acids. V lost 4 bases and J 0 bases, leaving 6 bases between the germline ends. Per the germline V gene, CDR1 is SQVTM and CDR2 is ANQGSEA. The CDR3 sequence is CSVGRANTGELFF. Here the CDR3 DNA reads TGCAGCGTTGGGAGGGCGAACACCGGGGAGCTGTTTTTT.

The chain joins TRBV9 to TRBJ2-7, with D perhaps given as TRBD1 or TRBD2 (6 bases each). The CDR3 extends over 16 amino acids. Germline lookup yields CDR1 SGDLS and CDR2 YYNGEE. Trimming pared 3 bases from V and 0 bases from J, leaving 16 bases between. The CDR3, as DNA: TGTGCCAGCAGCGGTAGTAAACAGGGAGGCTCCTACGAGCAGTACTTC. Encoded protein: CASSGSKQGGSYEQYF.

The J gene is TRBJ1-1, the V gene TRBV7-9, with unresolved D. CDR1 SEHNR and CDR2 FQNEAQ come from the germline V gene (reference sequence). The CDR3 covers 15 residues. Trimming took 6 bases from V and 1 from J, leaving 15 bases between them. CDR3 nucleotides: TGTGCCAGCAGGATGATTGGGTCCAGGAACACTGAAGCTTTCTTT. Amino acids: CASRMIGSRNTEAFF.

The chain carries TRBV6-5 and TRBJ2-7; D possibly corresponds to TRBD2 (6 bases). The germline CDR1 and CDR2 sequences are MNHEY and SVGAGI. The V and J ends lost 4 bases and 2 bases respectively, with 12 bases between them. The length of the CDR3 is 14 residues. CDR3 loop: CASSSIGGPYEQYF. The CDR3 DNA is TGTGCCAGCAGTTCGATCGGGGGACCCTACGAGCAGTACTTC.

The chain employs TRBV7-2 and TRBJ1-2; 9 bases map to TRBD1. V dropped 5 bases and J dropped 8; count of bases not matched to a gene: 12. CDR3 length: 15 residues. Germline values: CDR1 SGHTA, CDR2 FQGNSA. CDR3 sequence (DNA): TGTGCCAGCAGCCTGGACAGGGGTCCTCTTAACGGCTACACCTTC. Its translation is CASSLDRGPLNGYTF. The variable domain in full, with the rest retrieved from reference TRBV7-2 and TRBJ1-2, is GAGVSQSPSNKVTEKGKDVELRCDPISGHTALYWYRQSLGQGLEFLIYFQGNSAPDKSGLPSDRFSAERTGGSVSTLTIQRTQQEDSAVYLCASSLDRGPLNGYTFGSGTRLTVV.